Many counts were recorded for the clone carrying this T cell receptor (beta chain). As yet, its antigen is unknown. Patients showing uncontrolled infection, other autoimmune disease, pregnancy or lactation were ineligible. Researchers took RNA transcripts and amplified the TCR beta CDR3 regions from them. Using the HTBI primer set, a first-round RT-PCR was run on the TCR CDR3. TCRdb passed the multiplex PCR reads through MiXCR, listing each CDR3 protein once. The sample has about 600,000 distinct CDR3 sequences; around 15% are singletons. This sample is part of a study of T cells in Graves' hyperthyroidism and ophthalmopathy. Points from the study as a whole: The majority of expanded thyroid clonotypes above 0.001 also appeared in blood.

The receptor was isolated from a woman between 45 and 60 years old with Graves' ophthalmopathy. The sample was blood.

CDR3 sequence (DNA): TGTGCCAGCAGTTTAGAGCGGGACCTTAACTTCATCCTGTGGGAGACCCAGTACTTC. It specifies CASSLERDLNFILWETQYF. The V call is TRBV12-3 or TRBV12-4, the J call TRBJ2-5; 7 nucleotides align to TRBD2. CDR3 length: 19 amino acids. With V trimmed by 1 base and J by 5 bases, 19 bases remained unmatched.